These T cell receptor beta chains were read from a single sample in a study of T-cell reconstitution after alpha-beta-depleted transplantation in children. TCRdb re-called the PCR reads through MiXCR, storing one row per CDR3 protein. The table records about 300,000 distinct CDR3 sequences, about 7.3% of them present only once. The starting material was peripheral blood, obtained 360 days after TCRalphabeta/CD19-depleted stem cell transplant. The receptors derive from a female patient aged 2-15 years who had a stem cell transplant for Fanconi anemia, so the T cells may come from the graft donor. Each CDR3 is given with its conserved first and last residue. Fields, in order: J gene, V gene, D gene, clone size, CDR3 protein, CDR3 DNA. The D gene is left open where the match is weak. Clone size is given for some rows only: seen once, a few or many times, or a class if the clone is expanded.

>TRBJ2-3|TRBV18|TRBD1|.
CASSPLQGATTDTQYF
TGTGCCAGCTCACCACTTCAGGGGGCGACCACAGATACGCAGTATTTT
>TRBJ1-1|TRBV3-1|.|.
CASSQRESEAFF
TGTGCCAGCAGCCAAAGGGAAAGTGAAGCTTTCTTT
>TRBJ1-2|TRBV28|.|.
CASSSIYSGDGYTF
TGTGCCAGCAGTTCAATCTACTCAGGGGATGGCTACACCTTC
>TRBJ1-1|TRBV13|.|few
CASSLGQGWAPEAFF
TGTGCCAGCAGCTTAGGCCAGGGGTGGGCTCCTGAAGCTTTCTTT
>TRBJ2-7|TRBV18|.|.
CASSLRDKDYEQYF
TGTGCCAGCTCACTCCGGGACAAGGACTACGAGCAGTACTTC
>TRBJ2-7|TRBV12-3/TRBV12-4|TRBD2|many
CASSLAQGLAGDEQYF
TGTGCCAGCAGTTTAGCGCAGGGACTAGCGGGGGACGAGCAGTACTTC
>TRBJ1-1|TRBV7-3|.|.
CASSLYATTEAFF
TGTGCCAGCAGCCTATACGCGACGACTGAAGCTTTCTTT
>TRBJ1-5|TRBV7-8|.|many
CASSLRGTRNQPQHF
TGTGCCAGCAGCTTACGAGGGACTCGCAATCAGCCCCAGCATTTT
>TRBJ1-1|TRBV20-1|.|many
CSASSSPVHTEAFF
TGCAGTGCCTCTTCCTCCCCAGTTCACACTGAAGCTTTCTTT
>TRBJ1-1|TRBV5-1|TRBD1|many
CASSEQQGAVTEAFF
TGCGCCAGCAGCGAGCAACAGGGGGCAGTCACTGAAGCTTTCTTT
>TRBJ1-3|TRBV7-8|.|few
CASSLQLLGSGNTIYF
TGTGCCAGCAGCTTACAGCTGCTCGGCTCTGGAAACACCATATATTTT
>TRBJ2-1|TRBV11-2|TRBD1|.
CASSIRDRGHNEQFF
TGTGCCAGCAGCATCCGGGACAGGGGCCACAATGAGCAGTTCTTC
>TRBJ2-2|TRBV27|TRBD1|many
CASSSYRGTGELFF
TGTGCCAGCAGTTCTTACAGGGGAACCGGGGAGCTGTTTTTT
>TRBJ2-5|TRBV11-2|.|few
CASSPPVPYQETQYF
TGTGCCAGCAGCCCCCCAGTACCGTACCAAGAGACCCAGTACTTC
>TRBJ1-5|TRBV6-1|TRBD1|few
CASRQDRAQPQHF
TGTGCCAGCAGGCAGGACAGGGCTCAGCCCCAGCATTTT
>TRBJ2-7|TRBV5-6|.|few
CASRAAGSYEQYF
TGTGCCAGCAGGGCAGCAGGATCCTACGAGCAGTACTTC
>TRBJ2-1|TRBV30|TRBD2|.
CAWSVAGGIGSSYNEQFF
TGTGCCTGGAGTGTAGCGGGGGGAATCGGGAGCTCCTACAATGAGCAGTTCTTC
>TRBJ2-1|TRBV29-1|TRBD2|many
CSVEDGGLVNEQFF
TGCAGCGTTGAGGACGGGGGACTAGTCAATGAGCAGTTCTTC
>TRBJ1-1|TRBV2|.|.
CASSVFTEAFF
TGTGCCAGCAGTGTTTTTACTGAAGCTTTCTTT
>TRBJ2-1|TRBV28|TRBD1|many
CASRPGTGEVDEQFF
TGTGCCAGCAGACCCGGGACAGGGGAAGTCGATGAGCAGTTCTTC
>TRBJ2-5|TRBV7-8|.|few
CASSLARVVQVKTQYF
TGTGCCAGCAGCTTAGCGCGGGTGGTCCAGGTGAAGACCCAGTACTTC
>TRBJ2-1|TRBV10-3|.|.
CAISERSPLLAGWYNEQFF
TGTGCCATCAGTGAGCGGAGCCCCCTACTAGCTGGGTGGTACAATGAGCAGTTCTTC
>TRBJ2-5|TRBV20-1|TRBD2|.
CSARLAGGRKYQETQYF
TGCAGTGCTAGACTCGCGGGGGGGAGAAAGTACCAAGAGACCCAGTACTTC
>TRBJ1-1|TRBV6-2/TRBV6-3|.|many
CASSYQRTEAFF
TGTGCCAGCAGTTACCAACGCACTGAAGCTTTCTTT
>TRBJ2-7|TRBV28|TRBD1|many
CASSSGQSYEQYF
TGTGCCAGCAGTTCGGGACAGTCCTACGAGCAGTACTTC
>TRBJ1-2|TRBV9|.|many
CASSVVPASKDGYTF
TGTGCCAGCAGCGTAGTCCCAGCTTCTAAGGATGGCTACACCTTC
>TRBJ2-7|TRBV6-5|TRBD2|.
CASSYTAGGPSEQYF
TGTGCCAGCAGTTACACAGCGGGAGGGCCGAGCGAGCAGTACTTC
>TRBJ1-5|TRBV27|.|.
CASRPRVEGNQPQPF
TGTGCCAGCAGACCCCGGGTCGAAGGAAATCAGCCCCAGCCTTTT
>TRBJ2-2|TRBV12-3/TRBV12-4|.|many
CASSIGSNTGELFF
TGTGCCAGCAGCATCGGGTCAAACACCGGGGAGCTGTTTTTT
>TRBJ2-1|TRBV10-3|.|many
CAIRYLGSVIYEQFF
TGTGCCATCAGATATCTAGGGAGCGTTATTTATGAGCAGTTCTTC
>TRBJ2-7|TRBV29-1|.|many
CSVELGGSEQYF
TGCAGCGTTGAGCTCGGGGGAAGCGAGCAGTACTTC
>TRBJ2-7|TRBV27|.|.
CASGVRGPYEQYF
TGTGCCAGCGGTGTCCGGGGCCCCTACGAGCAGTACTTC
>TRBJ1-2|TRBV3-1|.|.
CASSQFGQGYGYTF
TGTGCCAGCAGCCAATTTGGCCAGGGCTATGGCTACACCTTC
>TRBJ1-1|TRBV20-1|.|many
CSARDRGRGTEAFF
TGCAGTGCTAGAGACCGGGGGCGAGGGACTGAAGCTTTCTTT
>TRBJ2-5|TRBV6-5|TRBD1|few
CASSPTGGQETQYF
TGTGCCAGCAGTCCGACAGGGGGCCAAGAGACCCAGTACTTC
>TRBJ2-6|TRBV25-1|TRBD1|many
CASSEYRTGHSGANVLTF
TGTGCCAGCAGTGAATATCGGACAGGACACTCTGGGGCCAACGTCCTGACTTTC
>TRBJ1-5|TRBV12-3/TRBV12-4|.|many
CASSLTQDANQPQHF
TGTGCCAGCAGTTTAACTCAGGACGCCAATCAGCCCCAGCATTTT
>TRBJ2-3|TRBV5-1|TRBD2|.
CASSLLAGDADTQYF
TGCGCCAGCAGCTTGCTAGCGGGAGATGCAGATACGCAGTATTTT
>TRBJ2-3|TRBV7-3|.|.
CASSLKPLERAGVNTQYF
TGTGCCAGCAGCTTAAAGCCCCTAGAGCGGGCCGGGGTGAATACGCAGTATTTT
>TRBJ2-1|TRBV7-8|.|many
CASSFRGLSYNEQFF
TGTGCCAGCAGCTTCCGGGGGCTCTCCTACAATGAGCAGTTCTTC